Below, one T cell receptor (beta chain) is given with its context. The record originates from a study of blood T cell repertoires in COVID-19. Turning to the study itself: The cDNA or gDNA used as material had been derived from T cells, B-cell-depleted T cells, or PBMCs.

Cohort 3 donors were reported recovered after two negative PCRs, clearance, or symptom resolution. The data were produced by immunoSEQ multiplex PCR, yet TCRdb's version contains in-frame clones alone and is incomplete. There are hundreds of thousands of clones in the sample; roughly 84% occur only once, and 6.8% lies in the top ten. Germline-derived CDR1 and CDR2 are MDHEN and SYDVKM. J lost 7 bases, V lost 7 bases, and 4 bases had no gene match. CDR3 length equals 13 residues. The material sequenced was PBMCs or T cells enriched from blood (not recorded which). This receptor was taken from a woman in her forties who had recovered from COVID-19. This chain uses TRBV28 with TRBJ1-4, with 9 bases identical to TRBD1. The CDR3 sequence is CASITGGGEKLFF. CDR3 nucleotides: TGTGCCAGCATTACAGGGGGCGGTGAAAAACTGTTTTTT.